The 5 T cell receptor beta chains given below trace back to one sample, sequenced in a study of a mutant IDH1 vaccine in newly diagnosed glioma. The repertoire was sequenced with immunoSEQ multiplex PCR; TCRdb's copy has only in-frame clones and lacks some. Among under 35,000 clones listed, about 88% were seen once. Time point defined: baseline, week 1 (first vaccination visit). As to treatment: pre-vaccination baseline after standard-of-care therapy. The sequenced sample was PBMCs, obtained from a glioma patient treated with radiotherapy, temozolomide or both. The receptors shown here come from a woman in her 40s with glioma.

The J gene is TRBJ1-2, the V gene TRBV6-5, with D unclear. The V and J ends lost 9 bases and 5 bases respectively, with 16 bases between them. The germline CDR1 and CDR2 sequences are MNHEY and SVGAGI. This CDR3 has 13 residues. CDR3 coding DNA: TGTGCCAGTATGAGCAGGTCCCAGTATGGCTACACCTTC. It yields the protein CASMSRSQYGYTF.

The CDR3 protein is CASSERQGIAFF. CDR3 DNA: TGTGCCAGCAGTGAAAGACAGGGAATAGCTTTCTTT. V gene TRBV6-1 combines with J gene TRBJ1-1, with 7 bases aligning to TRBD1. Germline CDR1 is MNHNS and CDR2 is SASEGT. With V trimmed by 2 bases and J by 10 bases, 4 bases remained unmatched. The CDR3 contains 12 residues.

The chain combines TRBV6-6 with TRBJ1-5; no reliable D call. This CDR3 contains 15 residues. Trimming cost V 5 bases and J 1 base, with 12 bases left between them. Germline lookup yields CDR1 MNHNY and CDR2 SVGAGI (reference sequence). CDR3 nucleotides: TGTGCCAGCAGTGACCCCACGAAAAGCAATCAGCCCCAGCATTTT. Amino acids: CASSDPTKSNQPQHF.

In this sample, this clone turned up a few times. The chain has TRBV20-1 and TRBJ1-1; no clear D gene. The germline V gene encodes CDR1 DFQATT and CDR2 SNEGSKA (reference sequence). This CDR3 comprises 11 residues. CDR3 amino acids: CRAALNTEAFF. The CDR3 DNA reads as TGCAGGGCAGCCTTGAACACTGAAGCTTTCTTT.

This chain uses TRBV7-6 with TRBJ2-7; D gene unclear. Trimming cost V 0 bases and J 2 bases, with 11 bases left between them. Germline V gene sequence: CDR1 SGHVS, CDR2 FNYEAQ. The CDR3 extends over 15 amino acids. The chain's CDR3 is CASSLAVGAPYEQYF. DNA for the CDR3: TGTGCCAGCAGCTTAGCGGTTGGTGCCCCCTACGAGCAGTACTTC.